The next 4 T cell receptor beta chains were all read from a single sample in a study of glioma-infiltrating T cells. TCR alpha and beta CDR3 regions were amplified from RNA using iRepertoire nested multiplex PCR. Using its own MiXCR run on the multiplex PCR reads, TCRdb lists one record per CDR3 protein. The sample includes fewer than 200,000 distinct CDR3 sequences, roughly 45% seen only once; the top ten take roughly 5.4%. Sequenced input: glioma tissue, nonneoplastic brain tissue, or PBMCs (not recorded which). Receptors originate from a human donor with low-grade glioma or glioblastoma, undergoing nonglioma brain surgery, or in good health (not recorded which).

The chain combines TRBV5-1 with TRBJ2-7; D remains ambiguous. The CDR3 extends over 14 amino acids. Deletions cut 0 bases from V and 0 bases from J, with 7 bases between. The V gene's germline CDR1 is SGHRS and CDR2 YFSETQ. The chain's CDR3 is CASSLAGDSYEQYF. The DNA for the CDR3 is TGCGCCAGCAGCTTGGCCGGCGACTCCTACGAGCAGTACTTC.

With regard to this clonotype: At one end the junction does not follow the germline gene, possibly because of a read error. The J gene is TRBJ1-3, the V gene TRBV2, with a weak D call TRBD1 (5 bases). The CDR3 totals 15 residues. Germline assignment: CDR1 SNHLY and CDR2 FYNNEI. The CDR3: CASGEEPRGGNTIYF. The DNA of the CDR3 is TGTGCCAGCGGTGAAGAGCCAAGGGGCGGAAACACCATATATTTT.

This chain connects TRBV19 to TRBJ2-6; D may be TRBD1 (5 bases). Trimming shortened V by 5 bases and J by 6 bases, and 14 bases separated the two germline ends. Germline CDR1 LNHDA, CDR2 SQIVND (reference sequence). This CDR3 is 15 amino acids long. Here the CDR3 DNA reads TGTGCCAGTAGTGATCAGGGATCTAAGGCCAACGTCCTGACTTTC. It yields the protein CASSDQGSKANVLTF.

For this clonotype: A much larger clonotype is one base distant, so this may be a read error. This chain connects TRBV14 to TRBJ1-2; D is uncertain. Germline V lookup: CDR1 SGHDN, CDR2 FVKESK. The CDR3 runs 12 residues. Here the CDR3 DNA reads TGTGCCAGCAGCCAAGGAGGTTATGGCTACGCCTTC. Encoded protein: CASSQGGYGYAF.